This T cell receptor beta chain originates from a study of T cells in Graves' hyperthyroidism and ophthalmopathy. Across the whole study: Peripheral blood was secured at the point of initial diagnosis, before any treatment.

This clonotype came up many times. Across 18 months, stable Graves' hyperthyroidism was marked by no progression to ophthalmopathy. For the diagnoses, clinical symptoms, serum thyroxine and TRAb, thyroid ultrasound and orbital computed tomography were used. It was RNA transcripts that yielded the amplified TCR beta CDR3 regions. First-round RT-PCR of the TCR CDR3 relied on the HTBI primer set. TCRdb itself ran the multiplex PCR reads through MiXCR, one entry per CDR3 protein. The repertoire holds 250,000 to 300,000 distinct CDR3 sequences, roughly an eighth seen once, with 7% to 9% in the top ten. Germline V lookup: CDR1 PRHDT, CDR2 FYEKMQ (reference sequence). This CDR3 has 15 amino acids. Trimming cost V 7 bases and J 6 bases; bases outside gene matches: 5.

The chain has TRBV13 and TRBJ2-3, with 15 bases identical to TRBD2. The sequence came from a woman in her thirties or forties with Graves' hyperthyroidism. Sequences were obtained from blood. For the CDR3, the DNA is TGTGCCAGCAAATCCGGGACTAGCGGGAGGGATACGCAGTATTTT. Translated, it gives CASKSGTSGRDTQYF.